What follows are 15 T cell receptor beta chains derived from one specimen sequenced in a study of blood T cells in healthy people across ages. The second PCR ran roughly 7 to 12 cycles with a sample-barcoded 5' primer and J-beta primers. MiXCR was run by TCRdb on the 5' RACE reads, yielding one entry per CDR3 protein. The sample has 850,000 to 950,000 distinct CDR3 sequences; 25% to 35% are singletons. The sample comprised blood. All receptors come from a woman older than 75 in good health.

This clonotype was observed many times. The chain has TRBV2 and TRBJ2-3; D is ambiguous. V was cut by 11 bases and J by 3 bases, with 15 bases left in between. CDR1 and CDR2 (germline): SNHLY, FYNNEI. The CDR3 totals 13 residues. Here the CDR3 DNA reads TGTGCCGGTTGCATCCTGGAGACAGATACGCAGTATTTT. It translates to CAGCILETDTQYF.

This clonotype has more than one count but fewer than ten. The chain has TRBV19 and TRBJ1-4; TRBD1 agrees at 7 bases. After removal of 5 bases from V and 7 bases from J, the junction contained 10 bases not matched to a gene. The CDR3 is made up of 15 amino acids. Germline V lookup: CDR1 LNHDA, CDR2 SQIVND (reference sequence). The CDR3 region has the DNA TGTGCCAGTAGTGCGGGACAGACCTTCAGTGAAAAACTGTTTTTT. Its translation: CASSAGQTFSEKLFF.

V and J are TRBV12-3 or TRBV12-4 and TRBJ1-3; D uncertain. This CDR3 is 13 amino acids long. V lost 3 bases and J 0 bases, leaving 3 bases between the germline ends. The CDR3 DNA reads as TGTGCCAGCAGTTTGGGCTCTGGAAACACCATATATTTT. It specifies CASSLGSGNTIYF.

This clonotype came up many times. This chain joins TRBV7-9 and TRBJ2-7; D remains unclear. The V gene lost 1 base and the J gene lost 6 bases, with 10 bases spanning the gap. Germline values: CDR1 SEHNR, CDR2 FQNEAQ (reference sequence). This CDR3 has 13 amino acids. CDR3 residues: CASSLGPAREQYF. The CDR3, as DNA: TGTGCCAGCAGCTTAGGACCCGCTCGCGAGCAGTACTTC.

The V gene is TRBV6-2 or TRBV6-3, the J gene TRBJ1-5; the D gene is possibly TRBD1 (6 bases). This CDR3 is built from 15 residues. Germline values: CDR1 MNHEY, CDR2 SVGEGT. The V end lost 5 bases, the J end lost 3 bases, and 14 bases lay between the germline ends. The DNA for the CDR3 is TGTGCCAGCAGTCGGACAGACTATAACAATCAGCCCCAGCATTTT. It codes for CASSRTDYNNQPQHF.

This clonotype occurred a few times. The V gene is TRBV5-1, the J gene TRBJ1-2; the D gene is possibly TRBD1 (6 bases). CDR1 and CDR2 from the germline V gene are SGHRS and YFSETQ. Deletions cut 4 bases from V and 0 bases from J, with 16 bases between. The CDR3 covers 16 residues. The CDR3 bases are TGCGCCAGCAGCCCTGACGTTTCAGGGGCTAACTATGGCTACACCTTC. Protein sequence: CASSPDVSGANYGYTF.

This rearrangement joins TRBV7-2 to TRBJ2-2; 12 bases match TRBD2. Germline-derived CDR1 and CDR2 are SGHTA and FQGNSA. The CDR3 loop spans 18 amino acids. The V and J ends lost 1 base and 3 bases, in that order; junction bases with no gene match: 6. CDR3 in amino acids: CASSLVGLAGGYTGELFF. The CDR3 bases are TGTGCCAGCAGCTTAGTTGGGCTAGCGGGGGGGTACACCGGGGAGCTGTTTTTT.

The gene calls are TRBV20-1 and TRBJ1-4; 9 bases line up with TRBD1. The germline V gene encodes CDR1 DFQATT and CDR2 SNEGSKA (reference sequence). Germline trimming cut 5 bases from V and 3 bases from J; bases unmatched to any gene: 1. The CDR3 has 13 residues. The CDR3, as DNA: TGCAGTGCTGGACAGGGGTCTAATGAAAAACTGTTTTTT. Translating gives CSAGQGSNEKLFF.

This clonotype was counted many times. V gene TRBV12-3 or TRBV12-4 combines with J gene TRBJ2-7, with D possibly being TRBD2 (5 bases). Trimming took off 4 bases at V and 0 bases at J, with 16 bases between the two ends. The CDR3 covers 16 residues. CDR3 coding DNA: TGTGCCAGCAGTTCGGAGACACGGAGGAGCTCCTACGAGCAGTACTTC. Translated, it gives CASSSETRRSSYEQYF.

This chain joins TRBV5-4 and TRBJ1-4; D might be TRBD1 (5 bases). Between the trimmed V and J ends, which lost 4 bases and 10 bases, there was a span of 23 bases. The CDR3 sequence is 16 residues long. The germline CDR1 and CDR2 sequences are SGHNT and YYREEE (reference sequence). The CDR3 DNA reads as TGTGCCAGCAGCCCTGGGACCCCTGAGCCGGGAGGAAAACTGTTTTTT. This codes for CASSPGTPEPGGKLFF.

As concerns this clonotype: A much more abundant neighbour one base away suggests this may be a read error. The J gene is TRBJ2-5, the V gene TRBV21-1. TRBV21-1 is noted as a pseudogene. This CDR3 comprises 14 residues. In DNA, the CDR3 is TGTGCCAGCAGCATGGCAGTTTTCGCGGAGACCCAGTACTTC. The encoded protein is CASSMAVFAETQYF.

This CDR3 reads CASSGERGQVGPDTQYF. In DNA form, the CDR3 reads TGCGCCAGCAGTGGGGAAAGAGGACAGGTGGGGCCAGATACGCAGTATTTT. The rearrangement joins TRBV10-1 to TRBJ2-3, with 7 nucleotides matching TRBD1. This CDR3 spans 17 amino acids. Losses at the gene ends were 4 bases for V and 4 bases for J; bases not matched to a gene: 14. In germline, CDR1 is WNHNN, CDR2 SYGVQD (reference sequence).

This chain links TRBV6-2 or TRBV6-3 with TRBJ1-1, with no clear D. Trimming took off 1 base at V and 1 base at J, with 7 bases between the two ends. The CDR3 sequence is 14 residues long. Germline CDR1 reads MNHEY; CDR2 reads SVGEGT. The DNA for the CDR3 is TGTGCCAGCAGTTACTACCTGACGAACACTGAAGCTTTCTTT. It yields the protein CASSYYLTNTEAFF.

This clonotype was counted only a few times. This may come from a read error, since a much larger clone is one base off. This chain links TRBV20-1 with TRBJ2-5, with TRBD2 matching 7 bases. V was clipped by 0 bases and J by 11 bases; unmatched bases: 15. Germline V gives CDR1 DFQATT, CDR2 SNEGSKA (reference sequence). The CDR3 covers 15 residues. The CDR3 region has the DNA TGCAGTGCTAGAGATCACCAGCGGGGTGCACGGGAGCAGTACTTC. Amino acid sequence: CSARDHQRGAREQYF.

Ten or more counts support this clonotype. The genes are TRBV6-6 and TRBJ1-2, with D unclear. Germline-derived CDR1 and CDR2 are MNHNY and SVGAGI (reference sequence). The CDR3 is made up of 15 amino acids. V was clipped by 2 bases and J by 4 bases, with 14 bases between them. The CDR3, as DNA: TGTGCCAGCAGTTACCCCTCGGGAAGTGGCTATGGCTACACCTTC. It is translated as CASSYPSGSGYGYTF.